Below are 17 T cell receptor beta chains sequenced from a single sample in a study of metastatic and nonmetastatic thyroid tumors. MiXCR was used by TCRdb to re-call the PCR reads. The sample has about 19,000 clones, approximately 15% seen once. No treatment had been given to any patient before thyroid surgery. Sample: blood. The receptors were sampled from a male donor with papillary thyroid cancer or a benign thyroid nodule (not recorded which). Some clones in this sample may be carry-over from other donors' samples.

This clone was observed many times. The chain combines TRBV7-9 with TRBJ1-1; the D gene is possibly TRBD1 (6 bases). V was clipped by 5 bases and J by 0 bases, with 10 bases between them. The germline V gene encodes CDR1 SEHNR and CDR2 FQNEAQ (reference sequence). The CDR3 extends over 14 amino acids. The DNA for the CDR3 is TGTGCCAGCAGCGATACAGGGTTGAACACTGAAGCTTTCTTT. Translation gives CASSDTGLNTEAFF.

This clone is judged medium-sized. This chain joins TRBV5-1 and TRBJ1-1; tentatively, D is TRBD1 (6 bases). CDR1 is SGHRS, CDR2 YFSETQ, per germline. V was shortened by 4 bases and J by 1 base, with 17 bases between the two germline ends. This CDR3 contains 16 residues. For the CDR3, the DNA is TGCGCCAGCAGCAGCCTGGGGGGGCAGCAGAACACTGAAGCTTTCTTT. Amino acid sequence: CASSSLGGQQNTEAFF.

This clone was seen ten or more times. The J gene is TRBJ2-7, the V gene TRBV10-3, with D perhaps matching TRBD1 (6 bases). V was pared by 0 bases and J by 3 bases, with 12 bases between. The germline gives CDR1 ENHRY, CDR2 SYGVKD. The CDR3 contains 15 residues. The CDR3 here is CAISESAGASYEQYF. In nucleotides, the CDR3 is TGTGCCATCAGTGAGTCGGCAGGGGCGAGCTACGAGCAGTACTTC.

This clone has at least ten counts. The chain recombines TRBV5-8 with TRBJ2-3; TRBD1 might be the D (6 bases). The CDR3 is 15 residues long. Germline CDR1 SGHTS, CDR2 YDEGEE. The V and J ends lost 4 bases and 0 bases respectively, with 12 bases between them. Here the CDR3 reads CASSPTGSSTDTQYF. DNA of the CDR3: TGTGCCAGCAGCCCGACAGGCTCCAGCACAGATACGCAGTATTTT. Full variable domain (outside the CDR3, taken from reference TRBV5-8 and TRBJ2-3): EAGVTQSPTHLIKTRGQQATLRCSPISGHTSVYWYQQALGLGLQFLLWYDEGEERNRGNFPPRFSGRQFPNYSSELNVNALELEDSALYLCASSPTGSSTDTQYFGPGTRLTVL.

This clone has ten or more counts. V and J are TRBV5-4 and TRBJ2-7; tentative D call: TRBD1 (6 bases). Germline V gene data show CDR1 as SGHNT and CDR2 as YYREEE (reference sequence). V lost 0 bases to trimming and J lost 2 bases, with 12 bases between them. CDR3 length equals 15 residues. The CDR3 region is CASSLADGTTYEQYF. The CDR3 DNA is TGTGCCAGCAGCTTGGCCGATGGGACAACCTACGAGCAGTACTTC.

In this sample, this clone turned up many times. The genes are TRBV20-1 and TRBJ1-5; TRBD1 matches 7 bases. CDR1 is DFQATT, CDR2 SNEGSKA, per germline (reference sequence). This CDR3 is 14 amino acids long. Losses at the gene ends were 1 base for V and 3 bases for J; bases not matched to a gene: 3. CDR3 DNA: TGCAGTGCTAGAGCCGGGACAGACAATCAGCCCCAGCATTTT. It yields the protein CSARAGTDNQPQHF.

The chain carries TRBV5-1 and TRBJ2-7, with no clear D. Germline CDR1 is SGHRS and CDR2 is YFSETQ. Trimming removed 4 bases from V and 2 bases from J, with 10 bases in between. The CDR3 length is 13 residues. CDR3 loop: CASSPDGAYEQYF. CDR3 nucleotides: TGCGCCAGCAGCCCTGACGGCGCCTACGAGCAGTACTTC.

By share, this clone ranks as medium-sized. This chain joins TRBV6-1 and TRBJ2-7, with TRBD2 matching over 12 bases. Germline trimming cut 6 bases from V and 2 bases from J; bases unmatched to any gene: 5. This CDR3 is built from 15 residues. CDR1 is MNHNS and CDR2 is SASEGT in the germline V gene. CDR3 sequence reads: CASSRTSGNPYEQYF. The DNA of the CDR3 is TGTGCCAGCAGCCGGACTAGCGGGAACCCCTACGAGCAGTACTTC.

This clone was observed a single time. CDR3 bases: TGTGCCAGCAGCGTAAACGGGGGATTGGGAAACACCATATATTTT. It yields the protein CASSVNGGLGNTIYF. The gene calls are TRBV9 and TRBJ1-3; possible D gene TRBD1, 5 bases. Per the germline V gene, CDR1 is SGDLS and CDR2 is YYNGEE. The CDR3 runs 15 residues. Trimming pared 1 base from V and 4 bases from J, leaving 12 bases between.

This clone was seen a few times. The J gene is TRBJ2-7, the V gene TRBV15, with a possible D match to TRBD1 (5 bases). The CDR3 runs to 15 residues. CDR1 is LNHNV and CDR2 is YYDKDF in the germline V gene (reference sequence). Trimming shortened V by 2 bases and J by 2 bases, and 13 bases separated the two germline ends. The DNA for the CDR3 is TGTGCCACCAGCAGAAAGACAGACCCAACCTACGAGCAGTACTTC. This codes for CATSRKTDPTYEQYF. Drawing the rest from reference TRBV15 and TRBJ2-7, the complete variable domain is DAMVIQNPRYQVTQFGKPVTLSCSQTLNHNVMYWYQQKSSQAPKLLFHYYDKDFNNEADTPDNFQSRRPNTSFCFLDIRSPGLGDTAMYLCATSRKTDPTYEQYFGPGTRLTVT.

This clone was seen ten or more times. The chain uses TRBV13 and TRBJ2-3; D is unclear. The germline CDR1 and CDR2 sequences are PRHDT and FYEKMQ (reference sequence). CDR3 length equals 13 residues. V was trimmed by 7 bases and J by 2 bases, leaving 10 bases between them. CDR3 amino acids: CASTWSTTDTQYF. The CDR3 nucleotides are TGTGCCAGCACCTGGAGTACCACAGATACGCAGTATTTT.

This clone was observed at least ten times. This chain uses TRBV6-5 with TRBJ2-3; D is possibly TRBD2 (5 bases). The CDR3 has 14 amino acids. Trimming removed 2 bases at V and 3 bases at J, with 9 bases between. Germline CDR1 is MNHEY and CDR2 is SVGAGI. The chain's CDR3 is CASSYVGETDTQYF. In DNA, the CDR3 is TGTGCCAGCAGTTACGTGGGAGAAACAGATACGCAGTATTTT.

This clone was seen many times. V gene TRBV6-6 combines with J gene TRBJ2-7, with a possible D match to TRBD2 (5 bases). Germline values: CDR1 MNHNY, CDR2 SVGAGI (reference sequence). V was cut by 1 base and J by 1 base, with 8 bases left in between. This CDR3 comprises 14 residues. In nucleotides, the CDR3 is TGTGCCAGCAGTTACTTCGCGGGTTCCTACGAGCAGTACTTC. Protein sequence: CASSYFAGSYEQYF.

This clone was picked up many times. The chain carries TRBV12-3 or TRBV12-4 and TRBJ2-3, with 8 nucleotides matching TRBD2. V was pared by 4 bases and J by 2 bases, with 2 bases of the junction left unmatched. The CDR3 contains 14 residues. The CDR3 DNA is TGTGCCAGCAGTTCAGGACTAGCCACAGATACGCAGTATTTT. It yields the protein CASSSGLATDTQYF.

For this clone: Its ends do not fully match the called genes, so a read error is possible. The chain uses TRBV6-2 or TRBV6-3 and TRBJ1-2; D remains unclear. CDR1 and CDR2 from the germline V gene are MNHEY and SVGEGT. CDR3 size: 14 residues. CDR3 nucleotide sequence: TGTGCCAGCATCCACGGGGAGGGTGGCTATTGCTACACCTTC. Protein sequence: CASIHGEGGYCYTF.

The V and J genes are TRBV28 and TRBJ2-3, with 11 bases lining up with TRBD2. In germline, CDR1 is MDHEN, CDR2 SYDVKM. With 6 bases clipped from V and 2 bases from J, the junction kept 13 bases outside the gene matches. CDR3 length equals 18 residues. CDR3 in amino acids: CASRRTSGYNTDTDTQYF. In nucleotides, the CDR3 is TGTGCCAGCAGACGGACTAGCGGGTACAATACTGACACAGATACGCAGTATTTT.

Many counts were recorded for this clone. The V gene is TRBV11-2, the J gene TRBJ2-1; D is unclear. Deletions cut 2 bases from V and 8 bases from J, with 16 bases between. From germline, CDR1 is SGHAT and CDR2 FQNNGV. This CDR3 region has 15 residues. CDR3 in DNA: TGTGCCAGCAGCTTATTTAGGGAATCTCTTCATGAGCAGTTCTTC. Protein sequence: CASSLFRESLHEQFF.